A selection of T cell receptor beta chains follows, all from one sample in a study of cytomegalovirus exposure and HLA in healthy donors. TCRdb's table, derived via immunoSEQ multiplex PCR, lists solely in-frame clones and lacks some. In the table there are 95,000 to 100,000 clones, about 83% of which are singletons. Sequenced sample: PBMCs. The origin of the receptors is a female donor in good health and CMV-seropositive. CDR3s leave out the opening cysteine and the closing phenylalanine or tryptophan.

ASSLSGGSYEQY	TRBV5-6	TRBJ2-7
ASSSRTAILHPNGFLYGYT	TRBV9	TRBJ1-2
ASSSDYGTGGGYT	TRBV7-9	TRBJ1-2
ASRGVTGMASGYT	TRBV25-1	TRBJ1-2
ATSRQQGDGYT	TRBV15	TRBJ1-2
ASGTGSSYEQY	TRBV19	TRBJ2-7
ASSESGTYEQY	TRBV6-1	TRBJ2-7
ASSPPAGQRNQPQH	TRBV28	TRBJ1-5
ARTGSAETQY	TRBV6-4	TRBJ2-5
ASSRKRLAGGPNEQF	TRBV21-1	TRBJ2-1
ASSPLLRPGTGGHGYT	TRBV18	TRBJ1-2
SVESGEGYT	TRBV29-1	TRBJ1-2
ASSLAGGAGNTIY	TRBV6-6	TRBJ1-3
ASSLRGVTGRQETQY	TRBV5-1	TRBJ2-5
ASSIEYGAGGPSGANVLT	TRBV19	TRBJ2-6
ASSLRQGNYNEQF	TRBV5-4	TRBJ2-1
ASSYRGLANEKLF	TRBV6-5	TRBJ1-4
ASSLGFRDQPQH	TRBV5-6	TRBJ1-5
SSSLGAPYSNQPQH	TRBV7-9	TRBJ1-5
ASSLEVREAF	TRBV7-9	TRBJ1-1
AISGGQGSGANVLT	TRBV10-3	TRBJ2-6
ASSLGQNGEQF	TRBV7-6	TRBJ2-1
ASSSTITYEQY	TRBV5-6	TRBJ2-7
ASSMGQGTYNEQF	TRBV19	TRBJ2-1
ASSELGGTGDNEQF	TRBV25-1	TRBJ2-1
ASSYSSLAGSYEQY	TRBV6-5	TRBJ2-7
ASSEVPGSQPQH	TRBV10-1	TRBJ1-5
ASSGGDRGGYEQY	TRBV9	TRBJ2-7
AWSSPLRANY	TRBV30	TRBJ2-7
ASSRQGAYNEQF	TRBV5-4	TRBJ2-1
AGSLAGRYSPQETQY	TRBV7-3	TRBJ2-5
ASSQDTRGINQPQH	TRBV14	TRBJ1-5
ASSERTGGPGGELF	TRBV6-1	TRBJ2-2
ASSYMASYGYT	TRBV6-5	TRBJ1-2
ASSSRDRWNYGYT	TRBV7-9	TRBJ1-2
ASSLRGQGYNSPLH	TRBV27	TRBJ1-6
ASSSQGPNQPQH	TRBV27	TRBJ1-5